Below are 7 T cell receptor beta chains sequenced from a single sample in a study of cytomegalovirus exposure and HLA in healthy donors. The PCR employed 60 Vbeta primers together with 13 Jbeta primers. Measured with immunoSEQ multiplex PCR; TCRdb has only the in-frame clones, and not every one. The repertoire consists of about 150,000 clones, with 80% occurring once and the leading ten covering about 2.2%. Sequenced: PBMCs. All receptors derive from a man aged 25-45 years in good health and CMV-seronegative.

V and J are TRBV28 and TRBJ2-1; a possible D gene is TRBD2 (6 bases). CDR3 length: 15 residues. Trimming took 2 bases from V and 3 from J, leaving 11 bases between them. CDR1 and CDR2 from the germline V gene are MDHEN and SYDVKM. The CDR3 DNA reads TGTGCCAGCAGTTTAGCTAGCGCGAACTACAATGAGCAGTTCTTC. It translates to CASSLASANYNEQFF. The whole variable domain, remainder taken from reference TRBV28 and TRBJ2-1, is DVKVTQSSRYLVKRTGEKVFLECVQDMDHENMFWYRQDPGLGLRLIYFSYDVKMKEKGDIPEGYSVSREKKERFSLILESASTNQTSMYLCASSLASANYNEQFFGPGTRLTVL.

This chain links TRBV6-5 with TRBJ2-7; D might be TRBD1 (5 bases). Germline V gene data show CDR1 as MNHEY and CDR2 as SVGAGI. Trimming left V 5 bases short and J 0 bases short, with 11 bases between. The CDR3 covers 14 residues. For the CDR3, the DNA is TGTGCCAGCAGTCGGCAGGGCCTCTCCTACGAGCAGTACTTC. Translation: CASSRQGLSYEQYF.

This rearrangement joins TRBV5-4 to TRBJ2-3; TRBD2 matches at 10 bases. The CDR3 is 16 residues long. V gave up 4 bases and J gave up 5 bases; unmatched junction bases: 10. Germline V gene lookup returns CDR1 SGHNT and CDR2 YYREEE (reference sequence). The CDR3 coding sequence is TGTGCCAGCAGCCCGCGGACTAGCGGTCGGGGAGATACGCAGTATTTT. Translation gives CASSPRTSGRGDTQYF.

The rearrangement links TRBV28 to TRBJ2-3; D call uncertain. With 7 bases removed from V and 6 bases from J, the gap between germline ends came to 14 bases. The V gene's germline CDR1 is MDHEN and CDR2 SYDVKM. This CDR3 is built from 13 residues. Here the CDR3 DNA reads TGTGCCAGCACCCCACGACAACTCGATACGCAGTATTTT. As protein: CASTPRQLDTQYF.

This rearrangement joins TRBV29-1 to TRBJ2-7; 16 nucleotides agree with TRBD2. Germline V CDR1 and CDR2: SQVTM, ANQGSEA. J gave up 9 bases and V 7 bases, and 9 bases lay outside the gene matches. The CDR3 spans 14 residues. CDR3 protein: CSGGLAGGEAGQYF. CDR3 nucleotide sequence: TGCAGCGGGGGACTAGCGGGAGGGGAGGCGGGGCAGTACTTC.

V gene TRBV11-2 combines with J gene TRBJ2-7; D is possibly TRBD1 (6 bases). There are 13 residues in the CDR3. Germline CDR1 and CDR2: SGHAT and FQNNGV. V gave up 3 bases and J gave up 2 bases, with 8 bases separating them. In nucleotides, the CDR3 is TGTGCCAGCAGCTTTCAGGGGCCCTACGAGCAGTACTTC. It codes for CASSFQGPYEQYF.

The rearrangement joins TRBV5-1 to TRBJ2-3, with 8 bases matching TRBD1. V gave up 1 base and J gave up 6 bases; unmatched junction bases: 1. CDR1 SGHRS and CDR2 YFSETQ come from the germline V gene. This CDR3 is 13 amino acids long. CDR3 sequence reads: CASSLRDRDTQYF. The DNA of the CDR3 is TGCGCCAGCAGCTTGCGGGACAGGGATACGCAGTATTTT.